This TCR beta chain was obtained from a study of monozygotic twins with inflammatory bowel disease. Notes on the study in general: Different subtypes (of T cells) could not be told apart from one another. On the inverse Simpson index, IBD patients scored lower for TCRbeta diversity than healthy co-twins. Patient repertoire variability may have increased through differing immunosuppressive treatments.

CDR3 size: 16 residues. Germline V lookup: CDR1 MNHEY, CDR2 SMNVEV (reference sequence). Turning to this clonotype: Its antigen is not known.

TCRdb re-called the 5' RACE reads; every CDR3 protein appears as one record, without DNA. Here the sample table reports roughly 100,000 distinct CDR3 sequences. Sample: blood. This receptor was identified in a human donor with ulcerative colitis or Crohn's disease, or a healthy co-twin of an affected twin (not recorded which). The chain joins TRBV27 to TRBJ2-5; as DNA is missing, the TRBD2 call by TCRdb cannot be tested. CDR3: CASSFRRGGLQETQYF.